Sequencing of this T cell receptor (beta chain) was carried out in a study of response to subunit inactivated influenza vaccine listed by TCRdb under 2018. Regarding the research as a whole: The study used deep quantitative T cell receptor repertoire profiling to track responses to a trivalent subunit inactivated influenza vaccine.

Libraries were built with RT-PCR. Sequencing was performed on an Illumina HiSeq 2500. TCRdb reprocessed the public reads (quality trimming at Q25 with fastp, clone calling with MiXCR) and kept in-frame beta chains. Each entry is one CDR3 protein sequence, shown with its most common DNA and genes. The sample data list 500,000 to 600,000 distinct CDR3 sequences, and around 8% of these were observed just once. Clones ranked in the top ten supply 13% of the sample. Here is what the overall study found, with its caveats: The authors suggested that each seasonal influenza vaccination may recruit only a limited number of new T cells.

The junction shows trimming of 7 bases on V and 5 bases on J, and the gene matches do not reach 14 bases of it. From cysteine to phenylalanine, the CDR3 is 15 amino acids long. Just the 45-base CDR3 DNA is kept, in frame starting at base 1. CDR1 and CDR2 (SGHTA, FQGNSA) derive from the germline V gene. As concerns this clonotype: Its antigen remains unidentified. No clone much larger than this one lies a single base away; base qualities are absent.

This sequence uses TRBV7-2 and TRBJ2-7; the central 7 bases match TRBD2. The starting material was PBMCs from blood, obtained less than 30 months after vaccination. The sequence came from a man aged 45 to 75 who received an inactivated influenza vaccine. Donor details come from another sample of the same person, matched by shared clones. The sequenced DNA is TGTGCCAGCACCCAGAGGTCGGGAGGCGGCGACGAGCAGTACTTC. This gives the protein CASTQRSGGGDEQYF.